The present TCR beta chain was sequenced within a study of OX40 agonist ivuxolimab in advanced cancers. General study results and limits: Patients with a partial response at 0.1-3.0 mg/kg had among the lowest clonal expansion.

With respect to this clone: The antigen remains unidentified.

TCRdb's table, derived via immunoSEQ multiplex PCR, lists solely in-frame clones and lacks some. This sample has some 62,000 clones, with about 92% found just once. The CDR3 is 14 amino acids. Germline loops: CDR1 GTSNPN, CDR2 SVGIG (reference sequence). Trimming at V came to 0 bases and at J to 3 bases, leaving 1 base not matched to a gene. V gene TRBV30 combines with J gene TRBJ2-3; TRBD2 aligns across 9 bases. Sequences were derived from CD4+ or CD8+ T cells sorted from blood, sampled in a trial of the OX40 agonist ivuxolimab. The source is an adult with an advanced solid tumor such as melanoma, head and neck, liver or kidney cancer. CDR3 coding DNA: TGTGCCTGGAGTGTCGCGGGAGGGACAGATACGCAGTATTTT. Translating it yields CAWSVAGGTDTQYF. Filled out from reference TRBV30 and TRBJ2-3, the complete variable domain reads SQTIHQWPATLVQPVGSPLSLECTVEGTSNPNLYWYRQAAGRGLQLLFYSVGIGQISSEVPQNLSASRPQDRQFILSSKKLLLSDSGFYLCAWSVAGGTDTQYFGPGTRLTVL.